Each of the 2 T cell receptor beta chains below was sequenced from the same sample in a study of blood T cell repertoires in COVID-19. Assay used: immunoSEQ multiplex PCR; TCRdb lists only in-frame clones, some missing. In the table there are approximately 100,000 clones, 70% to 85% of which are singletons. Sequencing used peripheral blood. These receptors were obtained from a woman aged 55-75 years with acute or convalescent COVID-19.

This CDR3 is CASSPLEDTQYF. The CDR3 bases are TGTGCCAGCAGCCCACTAGAGGATACGCAGTATTTT. The chain joins TRBV7-8 to TRBJ2-3; TRBD2 might be the D (5 bases). V lost 5 bases, J lost 6 bases, and 9 bases lay in between. The CDR3 has 12 residues. The germline gives CDR1 SGHVS, CDR2 FQNEAQ.

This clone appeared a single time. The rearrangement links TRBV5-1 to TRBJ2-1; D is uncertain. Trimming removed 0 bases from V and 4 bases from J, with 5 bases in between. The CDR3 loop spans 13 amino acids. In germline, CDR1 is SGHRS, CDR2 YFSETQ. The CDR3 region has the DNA TGCGCCAGCAGCTTGGAACAGTACAATGAGCAGTTCTTC. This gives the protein CASSLEQYNEQFF.